The clone carrying this T cell receptor beta chain was detected only a few times. Its antigen remains unidentified. Germline V gives CDR1 KGHSH, CDR2 LQKENI. With 3 bases removed from V and 0 bases from J, the gap between germline ends came to 3 bases. This CDR3 contains 13 residues. This entry is derived from a study of cytomegalovirus exposure and HLA in healthy donors. Study results and limitations: In vitro data verified a few CMV-associated chains as specific for CMV antigens.

Sequencing used immunoSEQ multiplex PCR; TCRdb keeps in-frame clones, though not all of them. The sample consists of around 300,000 clones, 87% of them appearing once. Sequencing used PBMCs. The source is a woman aged 25 to 45 in good health and CMV-seropositive. This chain connects TRBV18 to TRBJ1-5; no clear D gene. CDR3 in amino acids: CASSPASNQPQHF. In DNA form, the CDR3 reads TGTGCCAGCTCACCCGCTAGCAATCAGCCCCAGCATTTT.